This TCR beta chain was identified in a study of OX40 agonist ivuxolimab in advanced cancers. Regarding the study as a whole: Averaging showed that CD8+ T cells had more expanded clones than CD4+ did.

Trimming stripped 3 bases from V and 3 bases from J, with 22 bases between. There are 17 residues in the CDR3. Germline V gene data show CDR1 as SGHDT and CDR2 as YYEEEE. TCRdb keeps only in-frame clones here, not all; method: immunoSEQ multiplex PCR. The table includes more than 55,000 clones, about 90% detected once. Comments on this clone: Its cognate antigen is unknown.

V gene TRBV5-6 combines with J gene TRBJ2-7, with a weak D call TRBD2 (6 bases). This receptor was taken from an adult with an advanced solid tumor such as melanoma, head and neck, liver or kidney cancer. The sequenced sample was CD4+ or CD8+ T cells sorted from blood, obtained in a trial of the OX40 agonist ivuxolimab. The CDR3 bases are TGTGCCAGCAGCTCAGCCAGGTCCGGGACTTTTATCTACGAGCAGTACTTC. This translates into CASSSARSGTFIYEQYF.